This TCR beta chain was found in a study of cytomegalovirus exposure and HLA in healthy donors. As for this clone: Its antigen remains unknown.

Study-wide results and caveats: Later analysis associated a missense DCLRE1C variant with TCR beta V- and J-gene trimming. The dataset shows that most TCR sequences were rare, while some public TCRs occurred in many donors. Highly shared sequence variants in one cluster were likely a sequencing artifact. Other equally common chains were less clonally expanded than HLA-associated TCR beta chains, a later analysis showed.

This CDR3 spans 11 amino acids. The germline V gene encodes CDR1 SNHLY and CDR2 FYNNEI. Trimming left V 10 bases short and J 4 bases short, with 10 bases between. The PCR had 60 Vbeta and 13 Jbeta primers. Some clones are missing from TCRdb's copy, which holds only in-frame ones; the method was immunoSEQ multiplex PCR. Of about 140,000 clones in the sample, around 75% are singletons; the top ten hold about 3.4%. This chain links TRBV2 with TRBJ1-2; unclear D gene. The receptor was isolated from a male donor in good health and CMV-seronegative. Sequencing was performed on PBMCs. CDR3 coding DNA: TGTGCCACCGGGGAGGTCTATGGCTACACCTTC. Amino acids: CATGEVYGYTF.